Shown below are 31 T cell receptor beta chains from a single sample sequenced in a study of cytomegalovirus exposure and HLA in healthy donors. PCR amplification relied on 60 Vbeta primers (plus 13 Jbeta primers). Method: immunoSEQ multiplex PCR; TCRdb's copy keeps in-frame clones and lacks some. The sample table sets out about 210,000 clones. The sequencing sample was made of PBMCs. The receptors come from a woman aged 25 to 39 in good health and CMV-seropositive.

This chain links TRBV7-2 with TRBJ1-2, with 11 bases identical to TRBD1. Germline lookup yields CDR1 SGHTA and CDR2 FQGNSA. V lost 1 base and J lost 2; bases outside the gene matches: 3. The CDR3 loop spans 16 amino acids. The CDR3 DNA reads TGTGCCAGCAGCTTAGGGACAGGGGGCGCCAACTATGGCTACACCTTC. Residues: CASSLGTGGANYGYTF.

The chain recombines TRBV20-1 with TRBJ2-7; D ambiguous. Per the germline V gene, CDR1 is DFQATT and CDR2 is SNEGSKA (reference sequence). Trimming removed 6 bases from V and 5 bases from J, with 8 bases in between. The CDR3 has 10 residues. The CDR3 protein is CSALSDEQYF. DNA for the CDR3: TGCAGTGCCCTTTCCGACGAGCAGTACTTC.

The V and J genes are TRBV5-4 and TRBJ2-5; 9 bases match TRBD1. In germline, CDR1 is SGHNT, CDR2 YYREEE (reference sequence). The CDR3 is 13 residues long. With V trimmed by 4 bases and J by 3 bases, 1 base remained unmatched. The CDR3 loop reads CASSRDREETQYF. CDR3 DNA: TGTGCCAGCAGCCGGGACAGGGAAGAGACCCAGTACTTC.

The chain is built from TRBV21-1 and TRBJ2-5; the table's D call, TRBD1, has no DNA check behind it. TRBV21-1 is described as a pseudogene. The CDR3 is made up of 15 amino acids. The CDR3: CASSVHWTVQETQYF. CDR3 nucleotides: TGTGCCAGCAGCGTCCACTGGACAGTTCAAGAGACCCAGTACTTC.

The chain links TRBV7-2 to TRBJ2-5; D is uncertain. The J call may be incorrect, as the DNA end agrees better with TRBJ2-7. The CDR3 extends over 14 amino acids. Germline CDR1 SGHTA, CDR2 FQGNSA. The CDR3 DNA is TGTGCCAGCAGCTTAGACCTTGCCCTCTACGAGCAGTACTTC. This encodes CASSLDLALYEQYF.

J is TRBJ2-7 and V is TRBV10-3; weak D call: TRBD2 (6 bases). Germline V gene sequence: CDR1 ENHRY, CDR2 SYGVKD. The CDR3 extends over 15 amino acids. Trimming left V 4 bases short and J 3 bases short, with 16 bases between. CDR3 sequence: CAISGGIAVNYEQYF. CDR3 DNA: TGTGCCATCAGTGGGGGGATAGCGGTGAACTACGAGCAGTACTTC.

The chain recombines TRBV7-6 with TRBJ1-4; D is unclear. CDR1 SGHVS and CDR2 FNYEAQ come from the germline V gene. V lost 2 bases and J lost 5, with 12 bases in between. The CDR3 has 15 amino acids. For the CDR3, the DNA is TGTGCCAGCAGCTTAACCCCCGGGGAGAATGAAAAACTGTTTTTT. Its translation is CASSLTPGENEKLFF.

The chain has TRBV2 and TRBJ1-1; D may be TRBD1 (5 bases). The V end was cut by 4 bases, the J end by 1 base, with 10 bases between. The CDR3 totals 14 residues. The V gene's germline CDR1 is SNHLY and CDR2 FYNNEI. CDR3 nucleotide sequence: TGTGCCAGCAGTGCAACTACAGGGAACACTGAAGCTTTCTTT. This translates into CASSATTGNTEAFF.

This chain uses TRBV11-2 with TRBJ2-3, with TRBD2 identical over 8 bases. The CDR3 sequence is 17 residues long. Germline V gene data show CDR1 as SGHAT and CDR2 as FQNNGV. With V trimmed by 5 bases and J by 2 bases, 12 bases remained unmatched. The CDR3 DNA is TGTGCCAGCAGCCGGGGGGGAGTAGCGGGATCCACAGATACGCAGTATTTT. Translation: CASSRGGVAGSTDTQYF.

Notes on this clone: The sample contains more than one DNA sequence encoding this CDR3. The V and J genes are TRBV28 and TRBJ2-7; 11 bases match TRBD2. The CDR3 runs 19 residues. The V and J ends lost 1 base and 3 bases, in that order; junction bases with no gene match: 14. Germline V gives CDR1 MDHEN, CDR2 SYDVKM. This CDR3 reads CASSLSLRVAGGQDYEQYF. The CDR3 bases are TGTGCCAGCAGTTTATCGTTGCGTGTAGCGGGAGGGCAGGACTACGAGCAGTACTTC.

The CDR3 here is CASSVLGGQETQYF. For the CDR3, the DNA is TGTGCCAGCAGTGTGTTGGGGGGCCAAGAGACCCAGTACTTC. This sequence joins TRBV2 and TRBJ2-5, with D possibly matching TRBD2 (6 bases). V was clipped by 4 bases and J by 1 base, with 10 bases between them. The germline gives CDR1 SNHLY, CDR2 FYNNEI. CDR3 length equals 14 residues.

The gene calls are TRBV11-2 and TRBJ1-6; D call uncertain. Germline values: CDR1 SGHAT, CDR2 FQNNGV. CDR3 length: 15 residues. V gave up 5 bases and J gave up 10 bases, with 18 bases separating them. CDR3 DNA sequence: TGTGCCAGCAGCCCCCAGGAGGGTGTGGGGTCACCCCTCCACTTT. Protein sequence: CASSPQEGVGSPLHF.

The V and J genes are TRBV5-1 and TRBJ2-5; 15 bases are shared with TRBD2. Germline V lookup: CDR1 SGHRS, CDR2 YFSETQ. This CDR3 has 18 amino acids. The V segment lost 5 bases and the J segment 1 base; nucleotides outside the gene matches: 9. The CDR3 loop reads CASSRTSGRGFPQETQYF. In DNA form, the CDR3 reads TGCGCCAGCAGTAGGACTAGCGGGAGGGGATTCCCCCAAGAGACCCAGTACTTC.

This rearrangement joins TRBV11-2 to TRBJ1-1, with a tentative D call TRBD1 (5 bases). V was shortened by 0 bases and J by 1 base, with 9 bases between the two germline ends. CDR3 length: 15 residues. The germline V gene encodes CDR1 SGHAT and CDR2 FQNNGV. The CDR3 spells CASSLESGGNTEAFF. CDR3 in DNA: TGTGCCAGCAGCTTAGAATCGGGGGGGAACACTGAAGCTTTCTTT.

The chain combines TRBV27 with TRBJ2-7, with 7 nucleotides matching TRBD1. In germline, CDR1 is MNHEY, CDR2 SMNVEV (reference sequence). Trimming removed 6 bases from V and 3 bases from J; junction bases left unmatched: 11. The CDR3 spans 15 residues. The CDR3 loop is CASRRLDRDGYEQYF. The CDR3 DNA reads TGTGCCAGCAGGAGACTTGACAGGGACGGCTACGAGCAGTACTTC.

The chain carries TRBV4-3 and TRBJ2-4; the D is unclear. V lost 3 bases and J lost 5, with 8 bases in between. Germline values: CDR1 LGHNA, CDR2 YSLEER. This CDR3 comprises 13 residues. The CDR3 region is CASSQALQNIQYF. The CDR3, as DNA: TGCGCCAGCAGCCAGGCTCTTCAAAACATTCAGTACTTC.

The rearrangement joins TRBV4-3 to TRBJ2-7, with 8 bases fitting TRBD2. Germline values: CDR1 LGHNA, CDR2 YSLEER. The CDR3 runs 17 residues. With V trimmed by 0 bases and J by 4 bases, 11 bases remained unmatched. The CDR3 loop reads CASSQDLGSGNIYEQYF. CDR3 nucleotides: TGCGCCAGCAGCCAAGATCTTGGTAGCGGGAATATTTACGAGCAGTACTTC.

This rearrangement joins TRBV6-1 to TRBJ2-7, with 8 bases that match TRBD1. This CDR3 contains 14 residues. V shed 4 bases and J 2 bases; nucleotides not matched to a gene: 4. Germline V gene data show CDR1 as MNHNS and CDR2 as SASEGT. CDR3 region: CASSAGTGPYEQYF. For the CDR3, the DNA is TGTGCCAGCAGTGCCGGGACAGGACCCTACGAGCAGTACTTC.

This sequence joins TRBV27 and TRBJ1-5, with a tentative D call TRBD1 (6 bases). V was trimmed by 3 bases and J by 0 bases, leaving 12 bases between them. CDR1 and CDR2 from the germline V gene are MNHEY and SMNVEV (reference sequence). CDR3 length equals 16 residues. This CDR3 reads CASSFSGTLSNQPQHF. CDR3 bases: TGTGCCAGCAGTTTTTCCGGGACACTTAGCAATCAGCCCCAGCATTTT.

The genes are TRBV19 and TRBJ1-5, with TRBD1 as a possible D gene (5 bases). CDR3 size: 15 residues. The ends were cut back, 2 bases at V and 1 base at J, with 9 bases in the middle. Germline loops: CDR1 LNHDA, CDR2 SQIVND (reference sequence). The CDR3, as DNA: TGTGCCAGTAGTATACCGGGGGAAAGCAATCAGCCCCAGCATTTT. Translated: CASSIPGESNQPQHF.

The genes are TRBV7-6 and TRBJ2-5; maybe TRBD2 (6 bases). V was cut by 1 base and J by 4 bases, with 10 bases left in between. Per germline, CDR1 SGHVS and CDR2 FNYEAQ. There are 14 residues in the CDR3. CDR3 nucleotides: TGTGCCAGCAGCTTAGGGTTCGGGGGAGAGACCCAGTACTTC. It codes for CASSLGFGGETQYF.

The rearrangement links TRBV6-5 to TRBJ2-7; TRBD1 matches 7 bases. With 6 bases clipped from V and 0 bases from J, the junction kept 5 bases outside the gene matches. This CDR3 has 14 residues. CDR1 and CDR2 (germline): MNHEY, SVGAGI. The CDR3 sequence: CASSRTGLSYEQYF. The CDR3 coding sequence is TGTGCCAGCAGCCGGACAGGACTCTCCTACGAGCAGTACTTC.

The J gene is TRBJ2-7, the V gene TRBV5-6; D ambiguous. Looked up from germline, CDR1 is SGHDT and CDR2 is YYEEEE. The CDR3 loop spans 15 amino acids. The ends were cut back, 0 bases at V and 0 bases at J, with 10 bases in the middle. The CDR3 nucleotides read TGTGCCAGCAGCTTGGGGCAGGCGAGCTCCTACGAGCAGTACTTC. Translation: CASSLGQASSYEQYF.

V gene TRBV29-1 combines with J gene TRBJ1-2; 9 nucleotides align to TRBD1. Germline CDR1 is SQVTM and CDR2 is ANQGSEA. With 1 base clipped from V and 10 bases from J, the junction kept 1 base outside the gene matches. The CDR3 consists of 11 residues. Written as DNA, the CDR3 is TGCAGCGTTGAAGGGACAGGGGACTACACCTTC. Protein sequence: CSVEGTGDYTF. Complete variable domain (other parts from reference TRBV29-1 and TRBJ1-2): SAVISQKPSRDICQRGTSLTIQCQVDSQVTMMFWYRQQPGQSLTLIATANQGSEATYESGFVIDKFPISRPNLTFSTLTVSNMSPEDSSIYLCSVEGTGDYTFGSGTRLTVV.

This chain joins TRBV6-1 and TRBJ1-1; D is unclear. V lost 7 bases, J lost 4 bases, and 13 bases lay in between. Germline values: CDR1 MNHNS, CDR2 SASEGT. The length of the CDR3 is 13 residues. CDR3 bases: TGTGCCAGCAAGAATACGGGAGGCACTGAAGCTTTCTTT. It yields the protein CASKNTGGTEAFF.

The chain recombines TRBV6-6 with TRBJ1-3; D perhaps matches TRBD1 (5 bases). Germline V gene lookup returns CDR1 MNHNY and CDR2 SVGAGI (reference sequence). V lost 2 bases, J lost 3 bases, and 8 bases lay in between. The CDR3 is 14 amino acids. In nucleotides, the CDR3 is TGTGCCAGCAGTTACGGAGGGGATGGAAACACCATATATTTT. Amino acids: CASSYGGDGNTIYF.

The J gene is TRBJ2-3, the V gene TRBV19, with a tentative D call TRBD1 (5 bases). Germline V gene lookup returns CDR1 LNHDA and CDR2 SQIVND (reference sequence). V dropped 5 bases and J dropped 7 bases, with 16 bases sitting between them. The CDR3 is 14 residues long. The CDR3 sequence: CASSWAVTDNTQYF. CDR3 DNA: TGTGCCAGTAGTTGGGCAGTAACGGACAATACGCAGTATTTT.

The V and J genes are TRBV7-2 and TRBJ2-2; D call uncertain. The CDR3 contains 12 residues. The V end lost 1 base, the J end lost 6 bases, and 3 bases lay between the germline ends. Germline CDR1 is SGHTA and CDR2 is FQGNSA. CDR3 sequence (DNA): TGTGCCAGCAGCTTAGTCTCCGGGGAGCTGTTTTTT. As protein: CASSLVSGELFF.

The rearrangement links TRBV7-6 to TRBJ2-5; 11 nucleotides align to TRBD2. The CDR3 sequence is 19 residues long. CDR1 is SGHVS and CDR2 is FNYEAQ in the germline V gene. With V trimmed by 5 bases and J by 2 bases, 16 bases remained unmatched. Here the CDR3 DNA reads TGTGCCAGCAGCCCCCTCCCGGGAGCTAGCGGGGGGTTACAAGAGACCCAGTACTTC. This translates into CASSPLPGASGGLQETQYF.

J is TRBJ1-5 and V is TRBV6-5, with D perhaps matching TRBD1 (5 bases). The CDR3 is 13 amino acids. V lost 8 bases to trimming and J lost 9 bases, with 17 bases between them. Germline V gene lookup returns CDR1 MNHEY and CDR2 SVGAGI. Written as DNA, the CDR3 is TGTGCCAGCGCTCGGGGGGATACTGGGCCCCAGCATTTT. It yields the protein CASARGDTGPQHF.

This chain joins TRBV6-5 and TRBJ2-5; 13 bases line up with TRBD2. With the DNA end fitting TRBJ2-7 better, the J assignment may be wrong. The V gene's germline CDR1 is MNHEY and CDR2 SVGAGI. CDR3 length: 15 amino acids. The CDR3 DNA follows: TGTGCCAGCAGTTACGGACTAGCGGGAGCCTACGAGCAGTACTTC. It encodes CASSYGLAGAYEQYF.